The subject of this entry is one T cell receptor beta chain. The antigen is unknown. These data belong to a study of T-cell memory formation after mild COVID-19. Study outcomes and limitations: There was a balanced CD4/CD8 profile in clones contracting day 15 to 85, and later expanders leaned CD4+.

The CDR3 runs to 15 residues. V was cut by 0 bases and J by 0 bases, with 10 bases left in between. Germline V lookup: CDR1 DFQATT, CDR2 SNEGSKA (reference sequence). MiXCR, applied by TCRdb to the 5' RACE reads, yields one record per CDR3 protein. The sample has around 320,000 distinct CDR3 sequences, just under 20% seen once. The sample taken for sequencing was PBMCs or a T cell subset sorted from them (not recorded which). The chain combines TRBV20-1 with TRBJ2-3, with D perhaps matching TRBD1 (5 bases). The receptor's source is a man younger than 35 who had mild COVID-19 (a few samples of this study predate the infection). Cell type and time point are not known. The CDR3 bases are TGCAGTGCTAGAGATCGACAGCCTAGCACAGATACGCAGTATTTT. It specifies CSARDRQPSTDTQYF.